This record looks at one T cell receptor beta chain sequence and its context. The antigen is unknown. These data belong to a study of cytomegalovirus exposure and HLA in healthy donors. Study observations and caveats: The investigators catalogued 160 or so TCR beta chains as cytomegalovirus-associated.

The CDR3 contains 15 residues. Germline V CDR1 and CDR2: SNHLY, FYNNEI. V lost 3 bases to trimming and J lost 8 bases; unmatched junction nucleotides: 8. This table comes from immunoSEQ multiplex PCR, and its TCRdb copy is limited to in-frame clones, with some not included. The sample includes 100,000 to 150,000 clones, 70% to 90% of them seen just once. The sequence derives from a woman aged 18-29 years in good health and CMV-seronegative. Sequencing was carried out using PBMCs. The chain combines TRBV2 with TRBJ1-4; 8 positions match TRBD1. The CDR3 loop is CASSDQGAGGEKLFF. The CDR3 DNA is TGTGCCAGCAGTGATCAAGGGGCAGGGGGCGAAAAACTGTTTTTT.